The rows below give T cell receptor beta chains drawn from one sample of a study of OX40 agonist ivuxolimab in advanced cancers. Sequenced by immunoSEQ multiplex PCR; TCRdb stores in-frame clones only, minus some. The table has approximately 74,000 clones, 60% to 85% seen once. The source material was CD4+ or CD8+ T cells sorted from blood, sampled in a trial of the OX40 agonist ivuxolimab. The source is an adult with an advanced solid tumor such as melanoma, head and neck, liver or kidney cancer. Each CDR3 is given with its conserved first and last residue. Each record gives: clone size, D gene, V gene, CDR3 length, J gene, CDR3 DNA, CDR3 protein. D genes are given only for firm matches. For some rows the clone size is stated as once, few or many, or as a class when expanded; others skip it.

.	TRBD1	TRBV6-4	15	TRBJ2-1	TGTGCCAGCAGCCTGACAGGGGAACCCTACAATGAGCAGTTCTTC	CASSLTGEPYNEQFF
.	.	TRBV7-7	13	TRBJ2-1	TGTGCTAGCAGCCAAGATCGGGACAATGAGCAGTTCTTC	CASSQDRDNEQFF
.	TRBD2	TRBV5-1	14	TRBJ2-5	TGCGCCAGCAGCTTGGCGGGGGGGCAAGAGACCCAGTACTTC	CASSLAGGQETQYF
.	TRBD1	TRBV5-1	15	TRBJ2-1	TGCGCCAGCAGCGTGACAGGGGGCGCGGGGAATGAGCAGTTCTTC	CASSVTGGAGNEQFF
.	.	TRBV7-9	15	TRBJ2-1	TGTGCCAGCAGTCCACAGGGAGGGTCCTACAATGAGCAGTTCTTC	CASSPQGGSYNEQFF
.	TRBD1	TRBV28	13	TRBJ1-2	TGTGCCAGCAGACTAGGGGGCGGCTATGGCTACACCTTC	CASRLGGGYGYTF
.	.	TRBV5-6	16	TRBJ1-1	TGTGCCAGCAGCTTGGCCCAAAGGGCGCGGGACACTGAAGCTTTCTTT	CASSLAQRARDTEAFF
.	.	TRBV2	13	TRBJ2-5	TGTGCCAGCAGTGTCTCGTGGGATGAGACCCAGTACTTC	CASSVSWDETQYF
once	.	TRBV5-4	15	TRBJ1-1	TGTGCCAGCAGCTTGGGGGCAGGGGAGAACACTGAAGCTTTCTTT	CASSLGAGENTEAFF
.	.	TRBV20-1	11	TRBJ1-4	TGTTCGACTTCAACTAATGAAAAACTGTTTTTT	CSTSTNEKLFF
.	.	TRBV5-1	14	TRBJ2-3	TGCGCCAGCAGCTTGAGCCAGCTCACAGATACGCAGTATTTT	CASSLSQLTDTQYF
.	TRBD1	TRBV7-2	14	TRBJ1-5	TGTGCCAGCAGCAGGGACAGCTACAATCAGCCCCAGCATTTT	CASSRDSYNQPQHF
.	.	TRBV7-2	15	TRBJ1-6	TGTGCCAGCAGCCCCGGCGCGGTTCGGAATCGTGCCCTCCACTTT	CASSPGAVRNRALHF
few	TRBD1	TRBV5-1	16	TRBJ2-1	TGCGCCAGCAGCTTGGTGTCGGCAGGGGGCTACAATGAGCAGTTCTTC	CASSLVSAGGYNEQFF
.	.	TRBV5-1	15	TRBJ2-7	TGCGCCAGCGGGTATAGCGGAGGGGGTCCCTACGAGCAGTACTTC	CASGYSGGGPYEQYF
few	TRBD2	TRBV2	20	TRBJ2-7	TGTGCCAGCAGTGGCCAACCGGGACTAGCGCCCTTCAGGGGATCCTACGAGCAGTACTTC	CASSGQPGLAPFRGSYEQYF
.	.	TRBV23-1	14	TRBJ1-1	TGCGCCAGCAGTCAATCGGAGGGGAACACTGAAGCTTTCTTT	CASSQSEGNTEAFF
.	TRBD1	TRBV7-6	15	TRBJ2-7	TGTGCCAGCAGCCAGACGACAGGGGGAACCTACGAGCAGTACTTC	CASSQTTGGTYEQYF
.	TRBD2	TRBV14	14	TRBJ2-1	TGTGCCAGCAGTTACGCCGGGACTAGCTGGGGGCAGTTCTTC	CASSYAGTSWGQFF
.	.	TRBV7-9	16	TRBJ2-2	TGTGCCAGCAGCTTTGATGGGGGTGTCTTAACCGGGGAGCTGTTTTTT	CASSFDGGVLTGELFF
.	TRBD2	TRBV27	15	TRBJ2-1	TGTGCCAGCAGTATAAGGACTAGCGGTAACAATGAGCAGTTCTTC	CASSIRTSGNNEQFF
.	TRBD2	TRBV5-1	16	TRBJ2-2	TGCGCCAGCAGCTTGGACGTAGCGGGAGGAACCGGGGAGCTGTTTTTT	CASSLDVAGGTGELFF
.	.	TRBV5-1	14	TRBJ1-2	TGCGCCAGCACCGATACAGGCCACGACTATGGCTACACCTTC	CASTDTGHDYGYTF
.	.	TRBV7-9	17	TRBJ1-4	TGTGCCAGCAGCACAATGGGCAGCCCTGCAACTAATGAAAAACTGTTTTTT	CASSTMGSPATNEKLFF
.	TRBD1	TRBV6-5	16	TRBJ2-2	TGTGCCAGCAGTTACGCAGGGGGCGCGAACACCGGGGAGCTGTTTTTT	CASSYAGGANTGELFF
.	TRBD1	TRBV28	15	TRBJ2-7	TGTGCCAGCAGGTCCACAGGGGTTGATTTCTACGAGCAGTACTTC	CASRSTGVDFYEQYF
few	.	TRBV2	16	TRBJ1-4	TGTGCCAGCAGTGCGGTCGGCTCCTCGCTTAATGAAAAACTGTTTTTT	CASSAVGSSLNEKLFF
few	TRBD2	TRBV30	15	TRBJ2-2	TGTGCCTGGAGCTTGGCGGGAGTGAACACCGGGGAGCTGTTTTTT	CAWSLAGVNTGELFF